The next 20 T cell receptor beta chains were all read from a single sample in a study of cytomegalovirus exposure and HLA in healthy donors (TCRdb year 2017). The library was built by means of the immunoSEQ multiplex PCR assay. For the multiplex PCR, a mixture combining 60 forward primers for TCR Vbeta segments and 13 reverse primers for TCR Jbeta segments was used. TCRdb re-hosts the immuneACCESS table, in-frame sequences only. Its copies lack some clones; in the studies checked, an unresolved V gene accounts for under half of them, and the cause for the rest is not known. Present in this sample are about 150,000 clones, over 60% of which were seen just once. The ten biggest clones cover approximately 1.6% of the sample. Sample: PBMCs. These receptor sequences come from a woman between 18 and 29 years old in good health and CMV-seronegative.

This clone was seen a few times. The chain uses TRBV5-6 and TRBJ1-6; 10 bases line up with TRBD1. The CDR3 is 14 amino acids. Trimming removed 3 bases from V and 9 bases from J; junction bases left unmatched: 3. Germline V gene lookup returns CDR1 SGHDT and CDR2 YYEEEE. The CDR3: CASSWGQGSSPLHF. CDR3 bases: TGTGCCAGCAGCTGGGGACAGGGGAGTTCACCCCTCCACTTT. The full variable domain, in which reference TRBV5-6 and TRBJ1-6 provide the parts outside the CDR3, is DAGVTQSPTHLIKTRGQQVTLRCSPKSGHDTVSWYQQALGQGPQFIFQYYEEEERQRGNFPDRFSGHQFPNYSSELNVNALLLGDSALYLCASSWGQGSSPLHFGNGTRLTVT.

CDR3 protein: CASSDTGGGNEKLFF. DNA of the CDR3: TGTGCCAGCAGTGACACAGGGGGAGGTAATGAAAAACTGTTTTTT. The V gene is TRBV6-1, the J gene TRBJ1-4, with 8 bases fitting TRBD1. The CDR3 length is 15 residues. Germline-derived CDR1 and CDR2 are MNHNS and SASEGT. The V segment lost 3 bases and the J segment 4 bases; nucleotides outside the gene matches: 4.

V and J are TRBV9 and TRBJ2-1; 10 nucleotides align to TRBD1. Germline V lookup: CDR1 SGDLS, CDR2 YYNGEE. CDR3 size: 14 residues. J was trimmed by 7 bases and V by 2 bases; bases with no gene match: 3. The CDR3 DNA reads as TGTGCCAGCAGCGTTGGGGACAGGGGTAATGAGCAGTTCTTC. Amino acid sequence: CASSVGDRGNEQFF.

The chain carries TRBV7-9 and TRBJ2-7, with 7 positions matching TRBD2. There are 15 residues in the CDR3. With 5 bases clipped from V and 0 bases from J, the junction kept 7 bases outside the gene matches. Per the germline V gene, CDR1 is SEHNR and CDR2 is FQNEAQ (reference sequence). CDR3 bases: TGTGCCAGCAGCCCTCGGGGCGGGGGCTCCTACGAGCAGTACTTC. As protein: CASSPRGGGSYEQYF.

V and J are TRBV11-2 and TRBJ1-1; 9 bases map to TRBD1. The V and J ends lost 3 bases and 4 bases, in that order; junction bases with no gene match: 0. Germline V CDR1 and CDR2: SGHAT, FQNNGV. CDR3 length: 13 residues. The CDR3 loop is CASSLTGGTEAFF. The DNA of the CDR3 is TGTGCCAGCAGCTTGACAGGGGGCACTGAAGCTTTCTTT.

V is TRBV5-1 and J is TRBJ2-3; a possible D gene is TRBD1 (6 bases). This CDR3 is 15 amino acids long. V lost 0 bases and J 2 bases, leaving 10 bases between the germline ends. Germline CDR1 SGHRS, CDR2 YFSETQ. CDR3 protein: CASSLEGGDTDTQYF. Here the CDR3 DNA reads TGCGCCAGCAGCTTGGAAGGGGGAGACACAGATACGCAGTATTTT.

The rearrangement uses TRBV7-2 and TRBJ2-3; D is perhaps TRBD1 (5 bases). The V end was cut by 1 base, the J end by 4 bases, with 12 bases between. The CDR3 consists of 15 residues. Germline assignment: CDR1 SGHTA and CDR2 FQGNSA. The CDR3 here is CASSLDLLGADTQYF. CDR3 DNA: TGTGCCAGCAGCTTAGACCTTCTAGGGGCAGATACGCAGTATTTT.

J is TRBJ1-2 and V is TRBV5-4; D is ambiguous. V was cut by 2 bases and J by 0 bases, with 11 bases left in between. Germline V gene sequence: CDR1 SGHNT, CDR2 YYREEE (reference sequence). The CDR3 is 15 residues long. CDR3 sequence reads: CASSFIPGANYGYTF. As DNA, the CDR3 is TGTGCCAGCAGCTTTATCCCCGGGGCTAACTATGGCTACACCTTC.

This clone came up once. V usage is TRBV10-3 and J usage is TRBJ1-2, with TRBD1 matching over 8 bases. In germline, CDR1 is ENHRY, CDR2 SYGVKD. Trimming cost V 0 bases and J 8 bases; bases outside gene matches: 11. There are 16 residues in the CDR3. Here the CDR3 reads CAISESRYETGDGYTF. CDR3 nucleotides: TGTGCCATCAGTGAGTCTCGATATGAGACAGGGGACGGCTACACCTTC.

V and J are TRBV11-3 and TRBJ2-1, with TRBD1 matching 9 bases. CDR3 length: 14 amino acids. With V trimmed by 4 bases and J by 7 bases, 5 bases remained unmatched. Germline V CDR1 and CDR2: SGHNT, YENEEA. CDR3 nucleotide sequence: TGTGCCAGCAGCTCTGGGACAGGGTCAAATGAGCAGTTCTTC. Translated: CASSSGTGSNEQFF.

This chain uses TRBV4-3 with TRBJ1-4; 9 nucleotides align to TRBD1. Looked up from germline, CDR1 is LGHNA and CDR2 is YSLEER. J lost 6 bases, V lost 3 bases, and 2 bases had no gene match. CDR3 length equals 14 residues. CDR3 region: CASSQTGGDEKLFF. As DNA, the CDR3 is TGCGCCAGCAGCCAGACAGGGGGAGATGAAAAACTGTTTTTT.

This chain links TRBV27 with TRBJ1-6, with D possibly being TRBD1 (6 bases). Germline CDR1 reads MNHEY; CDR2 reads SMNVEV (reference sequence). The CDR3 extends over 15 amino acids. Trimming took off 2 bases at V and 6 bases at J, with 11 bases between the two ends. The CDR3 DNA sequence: TGTGCCAGCAGTTTAGAGGGGGGGCCTAATTCACCCCTCCACTTT. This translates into CASSLEGGPNSPLHF.

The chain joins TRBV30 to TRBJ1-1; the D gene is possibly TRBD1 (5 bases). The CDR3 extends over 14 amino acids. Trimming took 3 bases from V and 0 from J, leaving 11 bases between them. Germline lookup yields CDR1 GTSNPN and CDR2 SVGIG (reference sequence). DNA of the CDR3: TGTGCCTGGAGATTTCCAGGGTTGAACACTGAAGCTTTCTTT. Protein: CAWRFPGLNTEAFF.

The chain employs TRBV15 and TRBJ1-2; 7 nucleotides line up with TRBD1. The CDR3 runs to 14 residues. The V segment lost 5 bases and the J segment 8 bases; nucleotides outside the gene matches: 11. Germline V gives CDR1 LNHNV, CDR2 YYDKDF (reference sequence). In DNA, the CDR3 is TGTGCCACCAGCGGGGCAGGGGGGCTTATCGGCTACACCTTC. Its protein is CATSGAGGLIGYTF. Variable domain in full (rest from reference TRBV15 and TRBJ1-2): DAMVIQNPRYQVTQFGKPVTLSCSQTLNHNVMYWYQQKSSQAPKLLFHYYDKDFNNEADTPDNFQSRRPNTSFCFLDIRSPGLGDTAMYLCATSGAGGLIGYTFGSGTRLTVV.

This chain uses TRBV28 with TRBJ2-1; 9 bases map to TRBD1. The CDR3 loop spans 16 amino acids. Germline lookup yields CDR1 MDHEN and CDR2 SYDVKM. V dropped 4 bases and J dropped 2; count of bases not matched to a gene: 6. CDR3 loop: CASSSGQGFAYNEQFF. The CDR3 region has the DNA TGTGCCAGCAGTTCCGGACAGGGGTTCGCCTACAATGAGCAGTTCTTC.

The CDR3 is CASSPRARRELNEQFF. In nucleotides, the CDR3 is TGTGCCAGTAGCCCCCGGGCCCGTCGGGAGTTAAATGAGCAGTTCTTC. The rearrangement joins TRBV19 to TRBJ2-1; D perhaps matches TRBD2 (6 bases). The germline CDR1 and CDR2 sequences are LNHDA and SQIVND (reference sequence). There are 16 residues in the CDR3. V was clipped by 6 bases and J by 7 bases, with 22 bases between them.

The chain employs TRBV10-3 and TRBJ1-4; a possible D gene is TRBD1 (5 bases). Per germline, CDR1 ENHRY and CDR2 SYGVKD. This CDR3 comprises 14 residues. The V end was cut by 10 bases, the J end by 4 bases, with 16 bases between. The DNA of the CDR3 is TGTGCCACAAGGAGAGACAGTAGTAATGAAAAACTGTTTTTT. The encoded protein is CATRRDSSNEKLFF.

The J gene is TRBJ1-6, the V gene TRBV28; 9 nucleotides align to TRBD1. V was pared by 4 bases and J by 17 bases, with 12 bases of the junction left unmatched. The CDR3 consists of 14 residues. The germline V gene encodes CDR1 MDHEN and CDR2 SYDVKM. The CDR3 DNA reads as TGTGCCAGCAGTTCGCCCGGGACAGGGAATATGATCCACTTT. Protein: CASSSPGTGNMIHF.

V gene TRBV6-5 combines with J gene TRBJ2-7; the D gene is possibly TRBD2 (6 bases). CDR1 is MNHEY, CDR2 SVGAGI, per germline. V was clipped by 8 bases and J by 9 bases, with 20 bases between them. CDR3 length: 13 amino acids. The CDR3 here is CASLGGEGGRQYF. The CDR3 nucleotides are TGTGCCAGCCTCGGGGGTGAGGGAGGTAGGCAGTACTTC.

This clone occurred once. DNA for the CDR3: TGCAGCGTTGAAGAGGTGGGGGACAGGGGAAACACTGAAGCTTTCTTT. Translating it yields CSVEEVGDRGNTEAFF. The rearrangement links TRBV29-1 to TRBJ1-1; the match to TRBD1 covers 10 bases. The V segment lost 0 bases and the J segment 2 bases; nucleotides outside the gene matches: 6. CDR1 and CDR2 from the germline V gene are SQVTM and ANQGSEA. This CDR3 spans 16 amino acids.